This passage covers 26 T cell receptor beta chains from one sample sequenced in a study of blood T cell repertoires in COVID-19 (dated by TCRdb to 2019 to 2021). To prepare the library, the immunoSEQ multiplex PCR assay was applied. Here the immuneACCESS table is served through TCRdb, limited to in-frame sequences with V and J called. Missing clones are a known gap in these copies; in checked studies unresolved V genes cover under half, and the rest lacks a known reason. The sample table lists under 300,000 clones, about 87% of them with a count of one. The top ten clones comprise 3.1% of the sample. The sample was PBMCs or T cells enriched from blood (not recorded which). The receptors come from a middle-aged woman who had been exposed to COVID-19.

The chain combines TRBV11-2 with TRBJ2-2; possible D gene TRBD2, 7 bases. CDR3 length: 16 residues. CDR1 and CDR2 from the germline V gene are SGHAT and FQNNGV. Trimming pared 5 bases from V and 5 bases from J, leaving 18 bases between. The CDR3 nucleotides read TGTGCCAGCAGCCCCAATGGGGGGGGCCGGACCGGGGAGCTGTTTTTT. It specifies CASSPNGGGRTGELFF.

This chain joins TRBV5-4 and TRBJ2-2; D possibly corresponds to TRBD2 (5 bases). Trimming left V 3 bases short and J 4 bases short, with 13 bases between. This CDR3 has 15 amino acids. Germline loops: CDR1 SGHNT, CDR2 YYREEE (reference sequence). For the CDR3, the DNA is TGTGCCAGCAGCTCTGAAGGGAGTCTCACCGGGGAGCTGTTTTTT. Protein sequence: CASSSEGSLTGELFF.

The chain has TRBV30 and TRBJ1-1, with D maybe TRBD1 (5 bases). CDR3 length: 13 residues. V was pared by 3 bases and J by 8 bases, with 16 bases between. Germline CDR1 reads GTSNPN; CDR2 reads SVGIG (reference sequence). CDR3: CAWRRGEASEAFF. The CDR3 DNA reads TGTGCCTGGAGGCGGGGGGAGGCATCGGAAGCTTTCTTT.

The chain links TRBV7-3 to TRBJ2-5; D gene uncertain. Between the trimmed V and J ends, which lost 4 bases and 0 bases, there was a span of 9 bases. The germline V gene encodes CDR1 SGHTA and CDR2 FQGTGA. The CDR3 contains 14 residues. The CDR3 protein is CASSSTHNQETQYF. The CDR3 nucleotides are TGTGCCAGCAGCTCCACTCATAACCAAGAGACCCAGTACTTC. Variable domain in full (rest from reference TRBV7-3 and TRBJ2-5): GAGVSQTPSNKVTEKGKYVELRCDPISGHTALYWYRQSLGQGPEFLIYFQGTGAADDSGLPNDRFFAVRPEGSVSTLKIQRTERGDSAVYLCASSSTHNQETQYFGPGTRLLVL.

The chain has TRBV15 and TRBJ1-4; D might be TRBD1 (6 bases). The germline gives CDR1 LNHNV, CDR2 YYDKDF (reference sequence). The CDR3 spans 15 residues. Trimming shortened V by 4 bases and J by 5 bases, and 14 bases separated the two germline ends. The DNA for the CDR3 is TGTGCCACCAGCATAAAGGACAGACAAAATGAAAAACTGTTTTTT. The encoded protein is CATSIKDRQNEKLFF.

The CDR3 bases are TGTGCCAGCAGCCAATCCCAGCGGTCAGGGCCCCAGCATTTT. This codes for CASSQSQRSGPQHF. The V gene is TRBV3-1 (or the pseudogene TRBV3-2), the J gene TRBJ1-5; no reliable D call. V was shortened by 2 bases and J by 9 bases, with 14 bases between the two germline ends. The CDR3 loop spans 14 amino acids. Per the germline V gene, CDR1 is LGHDT and CDR2 is YNNKEL (reference sequence).

The gene calls are TRBV29-1 and TRBJ2-1; TRBD2 matches at 11 bases. The CDR3 contains 17 residues. Germline CDR1 and CDR2: SQVTM and ANQGSEA. Trimming cost V 2 bases and J 7 bases; bases outside gene matches: 13. The CDR3 protein is CSVELLLAGGLWNEQFF. The CDR3 nucleotides read TGCAGCGTTGAACTCCTATTAGCGGGAGGGTTGTGGAATGAGCAGTTCTTC.

The V gene is TRBV6-2 or TRBV6-3, the J gene TRBJ1-1; no reliable D call. Trimming removed 2 bases at V and 9 bases at J, with 10 bases between. CDR1 MNHEY and CDR2 SVGEGT come from the germline V gene. The CDR3 consists of 12 residues. This CDR3 reads CASSYGQIKAFF. The CDR3 region has the DNA TGTGCCAGCAGTTACGGGCAGATAAAAGCTTTCTTT.

J is TRBJ1-5 and V is TRBV6-5; D remains ambiguous. Trimming shortened V by 2 bases and J by 0 bases, and 11 bases separated the two germline ends. Germline CDR1 and CDR2: MNHEY and SVGAGI. This CDR3 spans 16 amino acids. The CDR3 coding sequence is TGTGCCAGCAGTTACATTCGTCCCTTTAGCAATCAGCCCCAGCATTTT. Translation: CASSYIRPFSNQPQHF.

In this sample, this clone turned up once. V is TRBV7-2 and J is TRBJ2-1; a possible D gene is TRBD2 (5 bases). Germline loops: CDR1 SGHTA, CDR2 FQGNSA. The CDR3 length is 16 residues. V dropped 5 bases and J dropped 9 bases, with 23 bases sitting between them. CDR3 bases: TGTGCCAGCAGCGTAGATGGGAGAGACGGAATGGGTGAGCAGTTCTTC. Its translation: CASSVDGRDGMGEQFF. The full variable domain, rest sourced from reference TRBV7-2 and TRBJ2-1, is GAGVSQSPSNKVTEKGKDVELRCDPISGHTALYWYRQSLGQGLEFLIYFQGNSAPDKSGLPSDRFSAERTGGSVSTLTIQRTQQEDSAVYLCASSVDGRDGMGEQFFGPGTRLTVL.

The chain uses TRBV5-1 and TRBJ2-2, with 7 nucleotides matching TRBD2. Germline V lookup: CDR1 SGHRS, CDR2 YFSETQ. J gave up 3 bases and V 3 bases, and 5 bases lay outside the gene matches. The CDR3 contains 15 residues. The CDR3 here is CASSSSGDYTGELFF. The DNA for the CDR3 is TGCGCCAGCAGCTCTAGCGGAGATTACACCGGGGAGCTGTTTTTT.

The gene calls are TRBV6-5 and TRBJ2-2; 8 positions agree with TRBD2. CDR1 is MNHEY, CDR2 SVGAGI, per germline. CDR3 length: 16 amino acids. The trim removed 4 bases at V and 1 base at J, leaving 5 bases unmatched. The CDR3 DNA follows: TGTGCCAGCAGTTCTTGGACTAGCCGGAACACCGGGGAGCTGTTTTTT. As protein: CASSSWTSRNTGELFF.

The J gene is TRBJ1-1, the V gene TRBV4-2; no reliable D call. The CDR3 spans 15 residues. V was trimmed by 0 bases and J by 4 bases, leaving 12 bases between them. Germline CDR1 and CDR2: LGHNA and YNFKEQ. CDR3 sequence (DNA): TGTGCCAGCAGCCAAGATCCGGGTTTGTTCACTGAAGCTTTCTTT. It yields the protein CASSQDPGLFTEAFF.

The chain uses TRBV18 and TRBJ1-4; 9 bases agree with TRBD1. This CDR3 has 15 residues. Germline V lookup: CDR1 KGHSH, CDR2 LQKENI. V was clipped by 4 bases and J by 6 bases; unmatched bases: 6. The CDR3 DNA follows: TGTGCCAGCTCACACCGGGACAGGGTATATGAAAAACTGTTTTTT. Residues: CASSHRDRVYEKLFF.

The genes are TRBV19 and TRBJ2-5; the match to TRBD1 covers 10 bases. CDR3 length equals 16 residues. V shed 6 bases, J shed 1 base, and the junction held 8 bases outside the gene matches. The germline V gene encodes CDR1 LNHDA and CDR2 SQIVND (reference sequence). The CDR3 sequence is CASSVRQGALQETQYF. The DNA for the CDR3 is TGTGCCAGTAGCGTTCGACAGGGGGCACTCCAAGAGACCCAGTACTTC.

The chain uses TRBV6-5 and TRBJ2-7; 9 nucleotides align to TRBD1. Germline loops: CDR1 MNHEY, CDR2 SVGAGI. The CDR3 has 14 residues. V gave up 6 bases and J gave up 4 bases; unmatched junction bases: 7. The CDR3 loop is CASRPPDRGYEQYF. The DNA of the CDR3 is TGTGCCAGCAGACCCCCCGACAGGGGGTACGAGCAGTACTTC.

In DNA, the CDR3 is TGTGCCAGCAGCCAAGATCTTCTGATTTACCCGCGGCCGGGATTTGCTAGCACAGATACGCAGTATTTT. Translated, it gives CASSQDLLIYPRPGFASTDTQYF. The chain links TRBV14 to TRBJ2-3, with D maybe TRBD2 (5 bases). This CDR3 has 23 residues. Germline CDR1 SGHDN, CDR2 FVKESK. Trimming took 0 bases from V and 0 from J, leaving 31 bases between them.

This chain links TRBV28 with TRBJ2-7; D perhaps matches TRBD1 (6 bases). Trimming took off 6 bases at V and 0 bases at J, with 12 bases between the two ends. This CDR3 has 14 residues. Per the germline V gene, CDR1 is MDHEN and CDR2 is SYDVKM. The CDR3 loop reads CASRDSAHSYEQYF. The CDR3 nucleotides are TGTGCCAGCAGGGACAGCGCCCACTCCTACGAGCAGTACTTC.

This chain uses TRBV5-1 with TRBJ2-7, with 10 bases fitting TRBD1. From germline, CDR1 is SGHRS and CDR2 YFSETQ. This CDR3 has 15 residues. The CDR3 bases are TGTGCCAGCAGCTTGGGGACAGGGGTGTCCTACGAGCAGTACGTC. Its translation: CASSLGTGVSYEQYV.

V and J are TRBV28 and TRBJ2-7; D is ambiguous. The CDR3 length is 13 residues. CDR1 is MDHEN, CDR2 SYDVKM, per germline. Trimming shortened V by 3 bases and J by 3 bases, and 9 bases separated the two germline ends. The chain's CDR3 is CASSLGLYYEQYF. The CDR3 nucleotides are TGTGCCAGCAGTTTGGGCCTCTACTACGAGCAGTACTTC. Supplemented by reference TRBV28 and TRBJ2-7, the full variable domain reads DVKVTQSSRYLVKRTGEKVFLECVQDMDHENMFWYRQDPGLGLRLIYFSYDVKMKEKGDIPEGYSVSREKKERFSLILESASTNQTSMYLCASSLGLYYEQYFGPGTRLTVT.

The chain employs TRBV3-1 (or the pseudogene TRBV3-2) and TRBJ1-5, with 10 nucleotides matching TRBD1. In germline, CDR1 is LGHDT, CDR2 YNNKEL (reference sequence). V lost 1 base, J lost 6 bases, and 6 bases stayed unmatched. This CDR3 is 16 amino acids long. The CDR3 is CASSQVRDRGPQPQHF. The CDR3 DNA sequence: TGTGCCAGCAGCCAAGTAAGAGACAGGGGGCCTCAGCCCCAGCATTTT.

V and J are TRBV7-9 and TRBJ2-4; 9 bases map to TRBD1. Germline V gene lookup returns CDR1 SEHNR and CDR2 FQNEAQ (reference sequence). V gave up 4 bases and J gave up 0 bases; unmatched junction bases: 7. This CDR3 region has 17 residues. The CDR3 DNA is TGTGCCAGCAGCTCCGGGACAGGGACCCTAGCCAAAAACATTCAGTACTTC. It yields the protein CASSSGTGTLAKNIQYF.

The rearrangement links TRBV11-2 to TRBJ1-2; 7 bases agree with TRBD1. CDR1 and CDR2 from the germline V gene are SGHAT and FQNNGV. The CDR3 covers 14 residues. V shed 6 bases, J shed 2 bases, and the junction held 6 bases outside the gene matches. CDR3 protein: CASRQGLTNYGYTF. DNA of the CDR3: TGTGCCAGCAGACAGGGGTTGACCAACTATGGCTACACCTTC.

The genes are TRBV19 and TRBJ1-1; D is undetermined. V lost 3 bases and J 1 base, leaving 12 bases between the germline ends. The CDR3 consists of 15 residues. Germline loops: CDR1 LNHDA, CDR2 SQIVND (reference sequence). CDR3 in DNA: TGTGCCAGTAGTATCTCTGTTCGTCCGAACACTGAAGCTTTCTTT. Translation: CASSISVRPNTEAFF.

The CDR3 bases are TGTGCCAGCAGTAAGGGACAGGTCTATAATTCACCCCTCCACTTT. Its translation is CASSKGQVYNSPLHF. The chain employs TRBV27 and TRBJ1-6, with TRBD1 matching over 8 bases. With V trimmed by 5 bases and J by 3 bases, 3 bases remained unmatched. The CDR3 covers 15 residues. Germline V gives CDR1 MNHEY, CDR2 SMNVEV (reference sequence).

This clone was seen just once. In the same sample, other DNA sequences code for this CDR3. The V call is TRBV5-4, the J call TRBJ2-3; 9 bases line up with TRBD2. Germline CDR1 is SGHNT and CDR2 is YYREEE (reference sequence). The CDR3 runs to 15 residues. Trimming cost V 1 base and J 1 base; bases outside gene matches: 1. The CDR3, as DNA: TGTGCCAGCAGCTTGTCTAGCGGGGGCACAGATACGCAGTATTTT. Its protein is CASSLSSGGTDTQYF. Complete variable domain (other parts from reference TRBV5-4 and TRBJ2-3): ETGVTQSPTHLIKTRGQQVTLRCSSQSGHNTVSWYQQALGQGPQFIFQYYREEENGRGNFPPRFSGLQFPNYSSELNVNALELDDSALYLCASSLSSGGTDTQYFGPGTRLTVL.